A single sample is the source of the 20 T cell receptor beta chains below, sequenced in a study of cytomegalovirus exposure and HLA in healthy donors. It was with 60 Vbeta and 13 Jbeta primers that the PCR ran. The protocol was immunoSEQ multiplex PCR, while the TCRdb copy is restricted to in-frame clones and leaves out a portion. The table records about 170,000 clones, 75% of them present only once. Sequenced input: PBMCs. The receptors come from a woman aged 45-65 years in good health and CMV-seropositive.

The chain recombines TRBV18 with TRBJ1-3; D is ambiguous. The germline CDR1 and CDR2 sequences are KGHSH and LQKENI. Trimming removed 2 bases at V and 1 base at J, with 6 bases between. The CDR3 spans 14 residues. In DNA, the CDR3 is TGTGCCAGCTCACCAGGGCCTTCTGGAAACACCATATATTTT. Encoded protein: CASSPGPSGNTIYF.

This clone has a single count. Other DNA sequences in the sample encode the same CDR3. The V gene is TRBV30, the J gene TRBJ2-3; TRBD2 matches 7 bases. The CDR3 consists of 15 residues. V trimming: 1 base; J trimming: 6 bases; junction bases outside the gene matches: 10. The germline V gene has CDR1 GTSNPN and CDR2 SVGIG (reference sequence). CDR3 sequence: CAWSGAAGNTDTQYF. The CDR3 DNA is TGTGCCTGGAGTGGGGCAGCGGGAAACACGGATACGCAGTATTTT.

The chain couples TRBV2 to TRBJ1-5; D gene unclear. CDR1 SNHLY and CDR2 FYNNEI come from the germline V gene. V dropped 6 bases and J dropped 4 bases, with 13 bases sitting between them. The CDR3 sequence is 14 residues long. In DNA form, the CDR3 reads TGTGCCAGCAGCTATAGGACGGGGAATCAGCCCCAGCATTTT. This codes for CASSYRTGNQPQHF.

The chain is built from TRBV6-5 and TRBJ1-5; TRBD1 agrees at 8 bases. The trim removed 2 bases at V and 11 bases at J, leaving 14 bases unmatched. The CDR3 sequence is 16 residues long. Germline CDR1 is MNHEY and CDR2 is SVGAGI. The CDR3 coding sequence is TGTGCCAGCAGTTACCGCACCGGACAGGGATCGAGGTCCCAGCATTTT. As protein: CASSYRTGQGSRSQHF.

This clone appeared a single time. The rearrangement joins TRBV27 to TRBJ2-7; 7 bases line up with TRBD1. Germline loops: CDR1 MNHEY, CDR2 SMNVEV (reference sequence). V lost 6 bases, J lost 1 base, and 9 bases stayed unmatched. The CDR3 is made up of 15 amino acids. The CDR3 coding sequence is TGTGCCAGCAGGGAAAGGACAGGAGGATCCTACGAGCAGTACTTC. Translating it yields CASRERTGGSYEQYF.

This sequence joins TRBV6-1 and TRBJ2-7; 7 nucleotides align to TRBD1. Trimming at V came to 6 bases and at J to 0 bases, leaving 5 bases not matched to a gene. The CDR3 consists of 14 residues. Germline V lookup: CDR1 MNHNS, CDR2 SASEGT. The CDR3 DNA follows: TGTGCCAGCAGGGAGACAGGGCTCTCCTACGAGCAGTACTTC. The encoded protein is CASRETGLSYEQYF.

The chain carries TRBV5-1 and TRBJ2-1, with 9 bases lining up with TRBD2. The CDR3 sequence is 16 residues long. V lost 4 bases and J lost 4; bases outside the gene matches: 9. Germline CDR1 and CDR2: SGHRS and YFSETQ. As DNA, the CDR3 is TGCGCCAGCAGCCCTGGCCGGCTAGCGGGATACAATGAGCAGTTCTTC. Protein product: CASSPGRLAGYNEQFF.

This clone was seen a few times. This chain uses TRBV11-2 with TRBJ1-5; D uncertain. Germline V CDR1 and CDR2: SGHAT, FQNNGV. CDR3 size: 14 residues. Deletions cut 6 bases from V and 4 bases from J, with 13 bases between. CDR3 sequence reads: CASSLNGRNQPQHF. In nucleotides, the CDR3 is TGTGCCAGCAGTCTGAACGGGAGGAATCAGCCCCAGCATTTT.

The V call is TRBV2, the J call TRBJ1-1, with unresolved D. V lost 6 bases and J 7 bases, leaving 15 bases between the germline ends. The CDR3 extends over 13 amino acids. The V gene's germline CDR1 is SNHLY and CDR2 FYNNEI. CDR3 protein: CASSVTGGVEAFF. The CDR3 nucleotides are TGTGCCAGCAGCGTCACGGGAGGCGTTGAAGCTTTCTTT.

The chain joins TRBV30 to TRBJ1-2, with D perhaps matching TRBD1 (6 bases). CDR3 length equals 14 residues. Deletions cut 1 base from V and 6 bases from J, with 15 bases between. In germline, CDR1 is GTSNPN, CDR2 SVGIG (reference sequence). In DNA form, the CDR3 reads TGTGCCTGGAGTGGACAGGTAGGGGTCGATGGCTACACCTTC. The encoded protein is CAWSGQVGVDGYTF.

The rearrangement joins TRBV9 to TRBJ2-3, with D possibly TRBD2 on 7 matching bases. The germline gives CDR1 SGDLS, CDR2 YYNGEE. The CDR3 has 16 residues. Trimming took 3 bases from V and 2 from J, leaving 16 bases between them. Here the CDR3 DNA reads TGTGCCAGCAGCGCGGGACTGGCGGGGGCCACAGATACGCAGTATTTT. Its protein is CASSAGLAGATDTQYF. Combining the CDR3 with reference TRBV9 and TRBJ2-3 gives the whole variable domain DSGVTQTPKHLITATGQRVTLRCSPRSGDLSVYWYQQSLDQGLQFLIQYYNGEERAKGNILERFSAQQFPDLHSELNLSSLELGDSALYFCASSAGLAGATDTQYFGPGTRLTVL.

There are a few counts of this clone. The chain recombines TRBV6-1 with TRBJ2-7, with D possibly TRBD1 on 6 matching bases. This CDR3 has 13 amino acids. Germline V CDR1 and CDR2: MNHNS, SASEGT. V lost 5 bases and J 2 bases, leaving 10 bases between the germline ends. The CDR3 sequence is CASSTGIPYEQYF. The CDR3 DNA follows: TGTGCCAGCAGTACAGGGATTCCCTACGAGCAGTACTTC.

The rearrangement uses TRBV4-2 and TRBJ2-6, with D perhaps TRBD1 (6 bases). Germline V CDR1 and CDR2: LGHNA, YNFKEQ. There are 16 residues in the CDR3. With 2 bases removed from V and 0 bases from J, the gap between germline ends came to 8 bases. The CDR3 DNA reads TGTGCCAGCAGCCAACAGACAGGCTCTGGGGCCAACGTCCTGACTTTC. Protein product: CASSQQTGSGANVLTF.

This chain joins TRBV7-3 and TRBJ2-3, with a possible D match to TRBD2 (5 bases). Germline CDR1 is SGHTA and CDR2 is FQGTGA. The CDR3 is 15 residues long. Trimming left V 2 bases short and J 4 bases short, with 13 bases between. The CDR3 reads CASSLLAGVADTQYF. CDR3 nucleotides: TGTGCCAGCAGCTTATTGGCGGGTGTAGCAGATACGCAGTATTTT.

This clone was picked up a small number of times. The germline gene is not matched at one end of the junction; a read error may be the cause. V gene TRBV7-9 combines with J gene TRBJ1-2; 7 bases are shared with TRBD1. Per the germline V gene, CDR1 is SEHNR and CDR2 is FQNEAQ (reference sequence). The CDR3 runs to 12 residues. CDR3: CSSSNRGYGYTF. DNA for the CDR3: TGTTCCAGCTCCAACAGGGGCTATGGCTACACCTTC.

The chain uses TRBV27 and TRBJ1-1; D possibly corresponds to TRBD1 (6 bases). The V gene's germline CDR1 is MNHEY and CDR2 SMNVEV (reference sequence). The CDR3 has 14 amino acids. V gave up 5 bases and J gave up 3 bases, with 13 bases separating them. This CDR3 reads CASSLQGRDTEAFF. CDR3 sequence (DNA): TGTGCCAGCAGTCTCCAGGGGCGTGACACTGAAGCTTTCTTT.

The V and J genes are TRBV6-1 and TRBJ2-7; possibly TRBD1 for D (6 bases). This CDR3 comprises 16 residues. Between the trimmed V and J ends, which lost 4 bases and 4 bases, there was a span of 20 bases. Per the germline V gene, CDR1 is MNHNS and CDR2 is SASEGT. This CDR3 is CASSANPGTRNYEQYF. The CDR3, as DNA: TGTGCCAGCAGTGCCAATCCCGGGACAAGAAATTACGAGCAGTACTTC.

CDR3 nucleotide sequence: TGTGCCAGCAGCCAGACGGGACTAGCGGGGGCTGACGAGCAGTACTTC. It specifies CASSQTGLAGADEQYF. The V call is TRBV5-4, the J call TRBJ2-7, with 14 nucleotides matching TRBD2. The germline gives CDR1 SGHNT, CDR2 YYREEE (reference sequence). V gave up 4 bases and J gave up 5 bases; unmatched junction bases: 8. The CDR3 spans 16 residues.

The count of this clone is one. This sequence joins TRBV4-2 and TRBJ2-5; D remains ambiguous. Germline lookup yields CDR1 LGHNA and CDR2 YNFKEQ. The CDR3 extends over 14 amino acids. The V and J ends lost 0 bases and 7 bases respectively, with 12 bases between them. The CDR3 coding sequence is TGTGCCAGCAGCCAAGATTTGGGCTTAGGGACCCAGTACTTC. Amino acids: CASSQDLGLGTQYF.

This rearrangement joins TRBV18 to TRBJ2-1, with 9 bases that match TRBD1. The germline gives CDR1 KGHSH, CDR2 LQKENI. The ends lost 3 bases at V and 7 bases at J; junction bases unmatched: 10. This CDR3 spans 16 amino acids. This CDR3 is CASSPRGQGGGNEQFF. CDR3 DNA sequence: TGTGCCAGCTCACCCCGGGGACAGGGTGGAGGAAATGAGCAGTTCTTC.